These 28 T cell receptor beta chains were sequenced from one sample in a study of cytomegalovirus exposure and HLA in healthy donors. PCR employed 60 Vbeta and 13 Jbeta primers. The assay was immunoSEQ multiplex PCR, and TCRdb's table has in-frame clones only and misses some. Of about 110,000 clones listed, 60% to 75% are singletons. Material for sequencing was PBMCs. These receptors all stem from a male donor in good health and CMV-seropositive.

The chain employs TRBV6-4 and TRBJ1-1, with D unclear. V was clipped by 4 bases and J by 0 bases, with 6 bases between them. CDR3 length: 13 amino acids. Germline V gene data show CDR1 as MRHNA and CDR2 as SNTAGT. CDR3 protein: CASSVGVNTEAFF. The CDR3 coding sequence is TGTGCCAGCAGTGTCGGAGTGAACACTGAAGCTTTCTTT.

The chain uses TRBV5-1 and TRBJ1-2; a weak D match, TRBD1 (6 bases). The CDR3 length is 15 residues. Trimming removed 0 bases at V and 8 bases at J, with 17 bases between. CDR1 SGHRS and CDR2 YFSETQ come from the germline V gene. CDR3 sequence: CASSLARGAHLGYTF. Here the CDR3 DNA reads TGCGCCAGCAGCTTGGCTCGGGGGGCCCACTTAGGCTACACCTTC. The full variable domain, rest sourced from reference TRBV5-1 and TRBJ1-2, is KAGVTQTPRYLIKTRGQQVTLSCSPISGHRSVSWYQQTPGQGLQFLFEYFSETQRNKGNFPGRFSGRQFSNSRSEMNVSTLELGDSALYLCASSLARGAHLGYTFGSGTRLTVV.

The rearrangement uses TRBV30 and TRBJ2-1; no definite D call. The CDR3 sequence is 14 residues long. Trimming pared 4 bases from V and 0 bases from J, leaving 10 bases between. Germline loops: CDR1 GTSNPN, CDR2 SVGIG (reference sequence). CDR3 region: CAWKREHSYNEQFF. The DNA of the CDR3 is TGTGCCTGGAAGCGAGAACACTCCTACAATGAGCAGTTCTTC. Looking up the rest from reference TRBV30 and TRBJ2-1 gives the full variable domain: SQTIHQWPATLVQPVGSPLSLECTVEGTSNPNLYWYRQAAGRGLQLLFYSVGIGQISSEVPQNLSASRPQDRQFILSSKKLLLSDSGFYLCAWKREHSYNEQFFGPGTRLTVL.

This clone was seen more than once but under ten times. J is TRBJ1-6 and V is TRBV2; 7 bases agree with TRBD1. Per the germline V gene, CDR1 is SNHLY and CDR2 is FYNNEI. V dropped 9 bases and J dropped 4; count of bases not matched to a gene: 9. The CDR3 is 15 residues long. CDR3 sequence reads: CARTAGTAYNSPLHF. The DNA for the CDR3 is TGTGCCAGAACCGCCGGGACAGCTTATAATTCACCCCTCCACTTT. Filled out from reference TRBV2 and TRBJ1-6, the complete variable domain reads EPEVTQTPSHQVTQMGQEVILRCVPISNHLYFYWYRQILGQKVEFLVSFYNNEISEKSEIFDDQFSVERPDGSNFTLKIRSTKLEDSAMYFCARTAGTAYNSPLHFGNGTRLTVT.

This clone was detected only a few times. Additional DNA sequences in this sample encode the identical CDR3. The DNA of the CDR3 is TGTGCCAGCAGCCAAGGGTCCGGGAGCTACGAGCAGTACTTC. This encodes CASSQGSGSYEQYF. The genes are TRBV4-2 and TRBJ2-7, with D maybe TRBD2 (6 bases). Germline values: CDR1 LGHNA, CDR2 YNFKEQ. With 1 base removed from V and 3 bases from J, the gap between germline ends came to 10 bases. This CDR3 has 14 residues.

V is TRBV6-1 and J is TRBJ2-1; 10 nucleotides line up with TRBD1. This CDR3 has 16 amino acids. J lost 10 bases, V lost 4 bases, and 13 bases had no gene match. Looked up from germline, CDR1 is MNHNS and CDR2 is SASEGT. The CDR3 spells CASSGRQGAVYGEQFF. The CDR3 DNA sequence: TGTGCCAGCAGTGGTAGACAGGGGGCCGTGTATGGGGAGCAGTTCTTC.

The chain couples TRBV29-1 to TRBJ1-5; D is unclear. The germline V gene encodes CDR1 SQVTM and CDR2 ANQGSEA. This CDR3 spans 10 amino acids. Written as DNA, the CDR3 is TGCAGTTGCGTACGACAGCCCCAGCATTTT. This translates into CSCVRQPQHF.

The chain couples TRBV5-1 to TRBJ2-1; the D gene is possibly TRBD1 (5 bases). Trimming removed 0 bases from V and 6 bases from J, with 10 bases in between. The CDR3 runs 14 residues. Germline CDR1 is SGHRS and CDR2 is YFSETQ. The chain's CDR3 is CASSLGQNTNEQFF. The CDR3, as DNA: TGCGCCAGCAGCTTGGGACAGAATACCAATGAGCAGTTCTTC.

The J gene is TRBJ2-2, the V gene TRBV9; 15 bases line up with TRBD2. The CDR3 is made up of 17 amino acids. The J segment lost 7 bases and the V segment lost 4 bases, leaving 8 bases of the junction unmatched. Germline CDR1 reads SGDLS; CDR2 reads YYNGEE. The CDR3 nucleotides read TGTGCCAGCAGCCCCGGACTAGCGGGAGGGCCGGGCGGGGAGCTGTTTTTT. Amino acids: CASSPGLAGGPGGELFF.

The chain carries TRBV5-4 and TRBJ2-5, with D possibly being TRBD1 (5 bases). The CDR3 length is 13 residues. The V end lost 0 bases, the J end lost 3 bases, and 6 bases lay between the germline ends. The germline gives CDR1 SGHNT, CDR2 YYREEE (reference sequence). CDR3 sequence: CASSLDRKETQYF. CDR3 sequence (DNA): TGTGCCAGCAGCTTGGACAGGAAAGAGACCCAGTACTTC.

This rearrangement joins TRBV27 to TRBJ2-7; 8 nucleotides agree with TRBD1. The germline gives CDR1 MNHEY, CDR2 SMNVEV (reference sequence). The CDR3 consists of 15 residues. Trimming removed 5 bases from V and 3 bases from J; junction bases left unmatched: 9. CDR3 in amino acids: CASSPTGVGNYEQYF. CDR3 bases: TGTGCCAGCAGTCCGACAGGGGTGGGAAACTACGAGCAGTACTTC.

The chain couples TRBV4-2 to TRBJ1-5, with 7 bases lining up with TRBD1. The CDR3 has 15 amino acids. V lost 4 bases, J lost 5 bases, and 8 bases stayed unmatched. CDR1 is LGHNA and CDR2 is YNFKEQ in the germline V gene. DNA for the CDR3: TGTGCCAGCAGCCGAACAGGGGCGTGGGATCAGCCCCAGCATTTT. Translating it yields CASSRTGAWDQPQHF.

V is TRBV7-9 and J is TRBJ2-5, with 7 bases fitting TRBD1. Per germline, CDR1 SEHNR and CDR2 FQNEAQ (reference sequence). V shed 5 bases, J shed 2 bases, and the junction held 8 bases outside the gene matches. The CDR3 covers 15 residues. The CDR3 region is CASSRGPGQQETQYF. In DNA, the CDR3 is TGTGCCAGCAGCCGCGGCCCGGGACAGCAAGAGACCCAGTACTTC.

V and J are TRBV6-6 and TRBJ2-1; 8 bases are a match to TRBD2. The V gene's germline CDR1 is MNHNY and CDR2 SVGAGI (reference sequence). CDR3 length: 13 residues. With V trimmed by 2 bases and J by 10 bases, 4 bases remained unmatched. The CDR3 DNA reads as TGTGCCAGCAGTTACGGGGCGGGAGGCGAGCAGTTCTTC. Amino acids: CASSYGAGGEQFF.

This clone was seen a handful of times. The V and J genes are TRBV4-1 and TRBJ2-3; 8 nucleotides line up with TRBD2. Looked up from germline, CDR1 is MGHRA and CDR2 is YSYEKL. V lost 0 bases and J lost 7; bases outside the gene matches: 6. The CDR3 runs 15 residues. CDR3 nucleotides: TGCGCCAGCAGCCAAGAGGGCGGGGGGTTTTATACGCAGTATTTT. Its protein is CASSQEGGGFYTQYF.

The rearrangement uses TRBV29-1 and TRBJ2-7; D is possibly TRBD1 (5 bases). The CDR3 is 13 amino acids. V lost 0 bases and J lost 6, with 12 bases in between. The germline CDR1 and CDR2 sequences are SQVTM and ANQGSEA. For the CDR3, the DNA is TGCAGCGTTGAAGAAGGGGATATCCGCGAGCAGTACTTC. This codes for CSVEEGDIREQYF.

CDR3 loop: CASSATGTPIGGIQYF. The CDR3 DNA follows: TGTGCCAGCAGTGCTACCGGGACCCCCATCGGGGGCATTCAGTACTTC. The chain uses TRBV25-1 and TRBJ2-4; maybe TRBD2 (6 bases). Germline-derived CDR1 and CDR2 are MGHDK and SYGVNS. V was shortened by 4 bases and J by 9 bases, with 22 bases between the two germline ends. The CDR3 contains 16 residues. The full variable domain, its missing parts supplied by reference TRBV25-1 and TRBJ2-4, is EADIYQTPRYLVIGTGKKITLECSQTMGHDKMYWYQQDPGMELHLIHYSYGVNSTEKGDLSSESTVSRIRTEHFPLTLESARPSHTSQYLCASSATGTPIGGIQYFGAGTRLSVL.

This clone was counted only a few times. The chain uses TRBV13 and TRBJ2-7, with D unresolved. CDR3 length: 12 residues. V dropped 10 bases and J dropped 0 bases, with 10 bases sitting between them. CDR1 PRHDT and CDR2 FYEKMQ come from the germline V gene (reference sequence). Written as DNA, the CDR3 is TGTGCCACCCGCAGATTCTCCTACGAGCAGTACTTC. Protein: CATRRFSYEQYF.

This clone occurred a few times. V usage is TRBV7-3 and J usage is TRBJ2-7; 7 bases align to TRBD2. Germline CDR1 reads SGHTA; CDR2 reads FQGTGA. The V segment lost 0 bases and the J segment 4 bases; nucleotides outside the gene matches: 6. This CDR3 spans 15 amino acids. The DNA for the CDR3 is TGTGCCAGCAGCTTAACCGCGGGGGTCTCGTACGAGCAGTACTTC. This sequence encodes CASSLTAGVSYEQYF.

This clone occurred a few times. The chain recombines TRBV25-1 with TRBJ2-3, with 10 nucleotides matching TRBD2. CDR3 length: 15 amino acids. Germline V gene data show CDR1 as MGHDK and CDR2 as SYGVNS. V dropped 2 bases and J dropped 8; count of bases not matched to a gene: 7. The CDR3, as DNA: TGTGCCAGCAGTGAACTAGCGGGAGAAGGAGGTACGCAGTATTTT. Residues: CASSELAGEGGTQYF.

This chain links TRBV19 with TRBJ2-1; 10 nucleotides align to TRBD2. V was clipped by 7 bases and J by 6 bases; unmatched bases: 15. This CDR3 is built from 17 residues. CDR1 is LNHDA and CDR2 is SQIVND in the germline V gene (reference sequence). DNA of the CDR3: TGTGCCAGTATCAATGGGGGCCTAGCGGGAGAACCCAATGAGCAGTTCTTC. Protein sequence: CASINGGLAGEPNEQFF.

The rearrangement links TRBV27 to TRBJ2-5; 9 positions match TRBD2. The germline gives CDR1 MNHEY, CDR2 SMNVEV (reference sequence). J gave up 4 bases and V 0 bases, and 3 bases lay outside the gene matches. This CDR3 is built from 15 residues. This CDR3 is CASSLSAGGGETQYF. CDR3 DNA: TGTGCCAGCAGTTTATCGGCGGGGGGGGGAGAGACCCAGTACTTC.

This clone was counted a single time. This sequence joins TRBV28 and TRBJ2-7, with TRBD1 matching over 9 bases. With V trimmed by 6 bases and J by 1 base, 7 bases remained unmatched. The CDR3 is made up of 15 amino acids. Germline V lookup: CDR1 MDHEN, CDR2 SYDVKM. The CDR3 nucleotides are TGTGCCAGCAGAAGGAGGGACAGGGCGTCCTACGAGCAGTACTTC. Translating gives CASRRRDRASYEQYF. The full variable domain, with the rest looked up from reference TRBV28 and TRBJ2-7, is DVKVTQSSRYLVKRTGEKVFLECVQDMDHENMFWYRQDPGLGLRLIYFSYDVKMKEKGDIPEGYSVSREKKERFSLILESASTNQTSMYLCASRRRDRASYEQYFGPGTRLTVT.

The chain carries TRBV5-1 and TRBJ2-2, with 7 bases aligning to TRBD1. CDR1 and CDR2 (germline): SGHRS, YFSETQ. This CDR3 has 14 amino acids. V lost 4 bases to trimming and J lost 6 bases; unmatched junction nucleotides: 6. CDR3 DNA sequence: TGCGCCAGCAGCCCAACAGGGGCTGCCGGGGAGCTGTTTTTT. Translating it yields CASSPTGAAGELFF.

This rearrangement joins TRBV4-3 to TRBJ1-4, with D maybe TRBD1 (6 bases). CDR1 is LGHNA and CDR2 is YSLEER in the germline V gene. The CDR3 extends over 16 amino acids. With 3 bases removed from V and 11 bases from J, the gap between germline ends came to 22 bases. The CDR3 DNA reads as TGCGCCAGCAGCCATGTACCGGGACACATTGAGGGGAAACTGTTTTTT. It encodes CASSHVPGHIEGKLFF.

The chain employs TRBV28 and TRBJ2-1, with D maybe TRBD2 (5 bases). Trimming left V 1 base short and J 15 bases short, with 10 bases between. Germline assignment: CDR1 MDHEN and CDR2 SYDVKM. This CDR3 region has 11 residues. The CDR3 DNA follows: TGTGCCAGCAGTTTATTCGGGGAGTTGTTCTTC. Encoded protein: CASSLFGELFF. Variable domain in full (rest from reference TRBV28 and TRBJ2-1): DVKVTQSSRYLVKRTGEKVFLECVQDMDHENMFWYRQDPGLGLRLIYFSYDVKMKEKGDIPEGYSVSREKKERFSLILESASTNQTSMYLCASSLFGELFFGPGTRLTVL.

The chain couples TRBV6-1 to TRBJ2-7; 8 nucleotides align to TRBD1. Germline-derived CDR1 and CDR2 are MNHNS and SASEGT. V lost 6 bases and J lost 2; bases outside the gene matches: 3. The CDR3 covers 13 residues. CDR3 sequence (DNA): TGTGCCAGCAGGGGGACAGGAACCTACGAGCAGTACTTC. Amino acids: CASRGTGTYEQYF.

V and J are TRBV18 and TRBJ2-1, with D tentatively TRBD2 (6 bases). CDR1 is KGHSH and CDR2 is LQKENI in the germline V gene. V was clipped by 3 bases and J by 5 bases, with 11 bases between them. CDR3 length: 14 amino acids. CDR3 protein: CASSPSSGDNEQFF. DNA of the CDR3: TGTGCCAGCTCACCCTCGTCGGGGGACAATGAGCAGTTCTTC. Full variable domain (remainder filled in from reference TRBV18 and TRBJ2-1): NAGVMQNPRHLVRRRGQEARLRCSPMKGHSHVYWYRQLPEEGLKFMVYLQKENIIDESGMPKERFSAEFPKEGPSILRIQQVVRGDSAAYFCASSPSSGDNEQFFGPGTRLTVL.